The present T cell receptor beta chain was sequenced within a study of blood T cell repertoires in COVID-19. Whole-study context: The origin of the acute and convalescent COVID-19 samples was the United States, Italy and Spain.

Original processing notes: Estimation of nucleated cell counts was performed using reference gene primer amplification. TCRdb keeps only in-frame clones here, not all; method: immunoSEQ multiplex PCR. V, J and clone size are taken as reported in that table, and D and trimming were inferred from the DNA itself. The sample gives 55,000 to 65,000 clones, around four fifths of which show up once; over 25% is in the top ten. The germline CDR1 and CDR2 sequences are SGHRS and YFSETQ. The CDR3 runs to 13 residues. V lost 4 bases to trimming and J lost 1 base, with 8 bases between them. Patients of the Seattle cohort, enrolled during active infection, were followed longitudinally.

The sequenced sample was peripheral blood. This rearrangement joins TRBV5-1 to TRBJ1-1; D might be TRBD1 (6 bases). The clonotype comes from a man aged 60 to 75 with COVID-19, enrolled during active disease. The CDR3 bases are TGCGCCAGCAGCAAGGGACAGAACACTGAAGCTTTCTTT. Translation gives CASSKGQNTEAFF.